This section outlines one TCR beta chain sequence together with its context. The count of this clonotype is one. Its specific antigen is unknown. Base quality data are lacking; no much larger clone is found one base away. A single read makes a weak case. Stable Graves' hyperthyroidism was defined as no progression to ophthalmopathy during 18 months of follow-up. Hyperthyroidism patients were newly diagnosed, with disease duration under 2 months, and aged 18 to 65 years. The study excluded patients with uncontrolled infections, other autoimmune diseases, pregnancy or lactation. Diagnoses were based on clinical symptoms, serum thyroxine and TRAb, thyroid ultrasound and orbital computed tomography. PBMCs were isolated from 7.5 to 10 ml of fresh peripheral blood by Ficoll-Paque density gradient centrifugation. Total RNA was extracted using Trizol reagent, and RNA quality was assessed on an Agilent 2100 Bioanalyzer.

The data originate from a study of T cells in Graves' hyperthyroidism and ophthalmopathy (dated by TCRdb to 2018 to 2020). A note on the overall study: Peripheral blood was sampled at the time of initial diagnosis, prior to any treatment. To identify TCR V-J signatures that set the groups apart, the researchers used a discovery cohort of 90 to 100 patients, made up of approximately 43 with Graves' ophthalmopathy and some 60 with stable Graves' hyperthyroidism. Whether ophthalmopathy could be predicted prospectively was tested in an independent validation cohort made up of roughly 19 hyperthyroidism patients plus 17 patients who later progressed to ophthalmopathy. For training and testing, the 100 or so patients in the discovery cohort were randomly divided in a 7:3 ratio. In addition, the study compared T-cell repertoires in thyroid tissue and in blood from several Graves' hyperthyroidism patients. After sampling, hyperthyroidism patients received methimazole starting at 30 mg daily, and ophthalmopathy patients received high-dose intravenous methylprednisolone. According to the paper, TCR Vbeta CDR3 sequencing was carried out on 135 peripheral blood samples, which came from 40 to 45 ophthalmopathy, around 74 hyperthyroidism and around 17 progressor patients. Beyond this particular receptor, the publication reports: Most expanded thyroid clonotypes (frequency above 0.001) were also found in blood, which suggests that blood repertoires may mirror thyroid immune responses. During validation, the model predicted progression to ophthalmopathy a median of around six months ahead of onset, with approximately 70% sensitivity and 72.22% specificity. Sample size was not statistically predetermined, and blinding of investigators to group allocation was not performed. A model built on a 13 V-J signature distinguished ophthalmopathy from stable hyperthyroidism, reaching around 90% sensitivity and 81.08% specificity in cross-validation and 80%/75% in testing.

The TCR beta CDR3 regions were amplified from the RNA transcripts. For the first round of RT-PCR on the TCR CDR3, the HTBI primer set was used together with the Qiagen OneStep RT-PCR kit. A second multiplex PCR round built the libraries, followed by size selection and purification. Sequencing of the libraries was done on an Illumina HiSeq2000 using paired-end 100 bp reads. For the original study's pipeline: SOAPnuke was used to process the raw data, with reads discarded if the reads contained adapters or uncalled bases, had a mean Phred below 15, or lacked an exact constant-primer or identifier match. High-quality paired reads were merged with COPE v1.2.5, and unique nucleotide sequences were defined as clonotypes. MiTCR v1.1 was used to align the clonotypes against IMGT TRBV, TRBD and TRBJ reference segments. The analysis was restricted to V-J combinations with a frequency above 0.0001, which together covered about 99% of the repertoires. A TCS score was defined as the ratio between F50 (clonal expansion) and ExV (chaos), using BLOSUM62-based TCRdist between CDR3 peptides within each V-J. Welch's t-statistics and random forest reduced roughly 500 V-J features to under 15, which were used in a naive Bayes classifier (R e1071). TCRdb trimmed public reads at Q25 via fastp, called clones via MiXCR and kept in-frame beta chains. Entries that share a CDR3 protein sequence are merged under the most common genes and DNA. TCRdb's processing, not the authors' own work, is the source of the V and J calls. This sample holds around 580,000 distinct CDR3 sequences; over 15% were observed only once. The ten largest clonotypes hold approximately 18% of the sample.

Including the terminal cysteine and phenylalanine, the CDR3 comprises 14 residues. This entry keeps only the CDR3 DNA: 42 bases, framed from base 1. Unmatched junction bases come to 7, with V trimmed by 6 bases and J by 5 bases. As encoded in the germline V gene (reference sequence), CDR1 is LNHDA while CDR2 is SQIVND. The rearrangement combines TRBV19 with TRBJ1-5, and 7 junction bases match TRBD1. The sample was blood. The origin of this receptor is a woman younger than 35 with Graves' hyperthyroidism. Here is the DNA: TGTGCCAGTAGCCTTCTGGGACAGTATCAGCCCCAGCATTTT. It translates to CASSLLGQYQPQHF. The CDR3, completed at both ends by the reference TRBV19 and TRBJ1-5 genes, gives the full variable domain DGGITQSPKYLFRKEGQNVTLSCEQNLNHDAMYWYRQDPGQGLRLIYYSQIVNDFQKGDIAEGYSVSREKKESFPLTVTSAQKNPTAFYLCASSLLGQYQPQHFGDGTRLSIL.